The TCR beta chain described here comes from a study of human T cells and chemical hapten exposure. At the level of the study: Slight differences in pooled library volume were the main source of varying TCR yields across samples. The study's findings and limits: Expanded TCRs formed significantly more large CDR3 similarity clusters than controls.

One entry per CDR3 protein, called by TCRdb with MiXCR from the RACE reads. The sample carries about 41,000 distinct CDR3 sequences, around 3.8% recorded once. V lost 8 bases, J lost 0 bases, and 10 bases lay in between. Germline V gene lookup returns CDR1 SGHAT and CDR2 FQDESV (reference sequence). The CDR3 runs 13 residues. Time point noted: patch test 1, 2 weeks after DPC sensitization. Treatment meaning: therapeutic diphenylcyclopropenone sensitization with weekly scalp DPC. The total RNA was obtained from whole blood that was not fractionated. In its sample, this clonotype was seen many times. No antigen is known for it.

The receptor's source is a man aged 50 to 59 with alopecia areata. Some clones in this sample may be carry-over from other donors' samples. The sequencing here drew on whole blood, taken in connection with sensitization to the hapten diphenylcyclopropenone (DPC). The chain is built from TRBV11-1 and TRBJ2-5, with D perhaps TRBD2 (6 bases). CDR3 sequence: CASGRSYQETQYF. CDR3 nucleotide sequence: TGTGCCAGCGGGAGGTCGTACCAAGAGACCCAGTACTTC.